This TCR beta chain was documented in a study of T cell clones after liver transplantation. Notes on the study in general: In a couple of subjects, few donor cells limited the measurable donor-reactive repertoire.

With regard to this clone: Its antigen is unidentified.

Sequenced by immunoSEQ multiplex PCR; TCRdb stores in-frame clones only, minus some. The data contain 25,000 to 35,000 clones, about 94% of them seen just once; the ten biggest clones take up 25% to 30%. V gave up 5 bases and J gave up 1 base, with 3 bases separating them. Germline values: CDR1 SGHAT, CDR2 FQNNGV. The CDR3 covers 12 residues. Sequencing used CD8+ T cells from blood, obtained 12 months after liver transplant. The chain carries TRBV11-2 and TRBJ2-1; D not resolved. The sequence was obtained from a human patient who received a liver transplant. A share of the T cells may be of graft donor origin. The CDR3 region is CASSRSYNEQFF. As DNA, the CDR3 is TGTGCCAGCAGCAGGTCCTACAATGAGCAGTTCTTC.